The 2 T cell receptor beta chains given below trace back to one sample, sequenced in a study of T cells in Graves' hyperthyroidism and ophthalmopathy. TCR beta CDR3 sequences were amplified from RNA transcripts. Carried out on the TCR CDR3, a first-round RT-PCR used the HTBI primer set. Each CDR3 protein is one row after TCRdb ran MiXCR on the multiplex PCR reads. Of 500,000 to 600,000 distinct CDR3 sequences listed, about half are singletons. Sequencing was done on a sample of peripheral blood or thyroid tissue (not recorded which). The receptors derive from an adult woman with Graves' disease, either hyperthyroidism or ophthalmopathy (not recorded which).

The chain uses TRBV7-8 and TRBJ1-1; D gene ambiguous. The V gene lost 5 bases and the J gene lost 1 base, with 11 bases spanning the gap. From germline, CDR1 is SGHVS and CDR2 FQNEAQ. CDR3 length: 14 residues. In DNA form, the CDR3 reads TGTGCCAGCAGCCCTGGGAAGAGGAACACTGAAGCTTTCTTT. Residues: CASSPGKRNTEAFF.

With respect to this clonotype: This may arise from a read error, as a much more abundant clone is one base away. V is TRBV12-3 or TRBV12-4 and J is TRBJ2-5, with a possible D match to TRBD2 (5 bases). The CDR3 totals 14 residues. The CDR3 sequence: CASGSWETQETQYF. The CDR3 region has the DNA TGTGCTAGTGGTTCGTGGGAGACCCAAGAGACCCAGTACTTC.